This TCR beta chain was obtained from a study of shared clonotypes between healthy human individuals. Findings of the study overall: It was the few donors that limited the genetic and exposure-history diversity represented.

Produced via immunoSEQ multiplex PCR; TCRdb's table is partial and in-frame only. The sample shows roughly 2.4 million clones, approximately 96% of them seen only once. V was cut by 1 base and J by 5 bases, with 20 bases left in between. From germline, CDR1 is LGHNA and CDR2 YSLEER. The length of the CDR3 is 17 residues. Notes on this clone: The antigen is undetermined.

Nashville, Tennessee was home to all donors, who were Caucasian adults. J is TRBJ2-5 and V is TRBV4-3; D is tentatively TRBD1 or TRBD2 (6 bases each). This receptor was identified in a man younger than 35 in good health. Sequenced material: naive CD4+ T cells sorted from blood. This sample's subset: CD45RA+ positively selected. The CDR3 nucleotides read TGCGCCAGCAGCCAAGTGGGCCCGTACGGGGGCGGGGAGACCCAGTACTTC. Translation: CASSQVGPYGGGETQYF.